Included here is one T cell receptor beta chain sequence, with context. This specimen comes from a study of technical replicates of blood from a handful of donors. CDR3 length equals 15 residues. J gave up 5 bases and V 5 bases, and 8 bases lay outside the gene matches. CDR1 is SGHAT, CDR2 FQNNGV, per germline. The assay was immunoSEQ multiplex PCR, and TCRdb's table has in-frame clones only and misses some. The repertoire includes 70,000 or so clones, 75% to 90% of them detected once, and around 4.6% sits in the top ten. The chain carries TRBV11-2 and TRBJ1-5; TRBD1 aligns across 8 bases. Sequencing was done on a sample of PBMCs. This receptor was identified in a human donor in good health. Some clones in this sample may be carry-over from other donors' samples. The CDR3 reads CASSPRAGGDQPQHF. The CDR3 bases are TGTGCCAGCAGCCCCCGGGCAGGGGGCGATCAGCCCCAGCATTTT. The entire variable domain, with the rest obtained from reference TRBV11-2 and TRBJ1-5, is as follows: EAGVAQSPRYKIIEKRQSVAFWCNPISGHATLYWYQQILGQGPKLLIQFQNNGVVDDSQLPKDRFSAERLKGVDSTLKIQPAKLEDSAVYLCASSPRAGGDQPQHFGDGTRLSIL.